This passage covers 4 T cell receptor beta chains from one sample sequenced in a study of cytomegalovirus exposure and HLA in healthy donors (dated by TCRdb to 2016 to 2017). Library preparation was by the immunoSEQ multiplex PCR assay. A mixture of 60 forward primers for TCR Vbeta segments and 13 reverse primers for TCR Jbeta segments was used in the multiplex PCR. TCRdb provides this immuneACCESS table in a form limited to in-frame rearrangements. Some clones are lacking; in checked studies, under half of them reflect an unresolved V gene, and why the rest are absent is not known. Across this sample there are fewer than 200,000 clones, with around 68% seen only once. The leading ten clones occupy less than 3.5% of the sample. The sequencing sample was made of PBMCs. All receptors come from a woman between 40 and 50 years old in good health and CMV-seropositive.

As concerns this clone: At one end the junction does not follow the germline gene, possibly because of a read error. This rearrangement joins TRBV6-5 to TRBJ1-6; the D gene is possibly TRBD1 (6 bases). The germline gives CDR1 MNHEY, CDR2 SVGAGI. The CDR3 is 15 amino acids. DNA of the CDR3: TGTGCCAGCAGAAGCAGGGGACCCGGTAATTCACCCCTCAACTTT. Amino acids: CASRSRGPGNSPLNF.

This clone has just a few counts. The chain employs TRBV5-4 and TRBJ2-3; 8 bases are shared with TRBD2. Germline loops: CDR1 SGHNT, CDR2 YYREEE (reference sequence). The CDR3 runs to 16 residues. J was trimmed by 0 bases and V by 4 bases; bases with no gene match: 7. This CDR3 is CASSPRLARSTDTQYF. DNA for the CDR3: TGTGCCAGCAGCCCTAGACTAGCGCGAAGCACAGATACGCAGTATTTT.

The chain employs TRBV5-6 and TRBJ2-5; 7 bases agree with TRBD2. The germline CDR1 and CDR2 sequences are SGHDT and YYEEEE. Trimming at V came to 3 bases and at J to 3 bases, leaving 11 bases not matched to a gene. The CDR3 runs to 16 residues. The CDR3 DNA reads as TGTGCCAGCAGCTGGGAGGGAGGGGCCGAAGAAGAGACCCAGTACTTC. Translation: CASSWEGGAEEETQYF.

The V and J genes are TRBV7-9 and TRBJ2-7, with D unclear. Between the trimmed V and J ends, which lost 0 bases and 4 bases, there was a span of 10 bases. Per the germline V gene, CDR1 is SEHNR and CDR2 is FQNEAQ (reference sequence). This CDR3 has 14 residues. The CDR3 DNA reads TGTGCCAGCAGCTTAGCTGGCACCTTTTACGAGCAGTACTTC. This encodes CASSLAGTFYEQYF.